A selection of T cell receptor beta chains follows, all from one sample in a study of blood T cell repertoires in COVID-19. Using immunoSEQ multiplex PCR, the repertoire was profiled, and TCRdb retains in-frame clones only, with some absent. The table lists 55,000 to 75,000 clones, about 87% of them singletons. The specimen was peripheral blood. All receptors come from a human donor with active COVID-19. The donor label of this sample is uncertain. Each CDR3 is given with its conserved first and last residue.

cdr3_length,j_call,v_call,cdr3_aa
16,TRBJ2-3,TRBV5-1,CASSLDGTSGAGTQYF
12,TRBJ2-5,TRBV19,CASSINSNTQYF
14,TRBJ2-7,TRBV28,CASSSSGRGLEQYF
16,TRBJ2-7,TRBV5-6,CASSFDRIASSYEQYF
13,TRBJ1-6,TRBV12-3/TRBV12-4,CASSLAGNSPLHF
14,TRBJ1-6,TRBV3-1/TRBV3-2,CASSREGRGSPLHF
18,TRBJ2-3,TRBV19,CASSPYPLIAGESDTQYF
16,TRBJ1-5,TRBV6-1,CASSETTRGRNQPQHF
16,TRBJ2-5,TRBV6-1,CASSEAVTGARETQYF
14,TRBJ1-6,TRBV10-3,CAISAGTYNSPLHF
13,TRBJ2-4,TRBV5-5,CASSGTGDNIQYF
13,TRBJ2-5,TRBV7-8,CASSGQGRETQYF
16,TRBJ2-1,TRBV19,CASSPLVNGGRDEQFF
15,TRBJ2-4,TRBV28,CASNGGRTAKNIQYF
12,TRBJ1-6,TRBV19,CASNSYNSPLHF
14,TRBJ2-3,TRBV18,CASSPLDSGDTQYF
13,TRBJ2-1,TRBV6-5,CASRLGGYNEQFF
15,TRBJ2-4,TRBV5-1,CASSLGSRSKNIQYF
12,TRBJ2-7,TRBV3-1/TRBV3-2,CASSDRGLAQYF
14,TRBJ2-7,TRBV7-9,CASSSSTGKYEQYF
13,TRBJ2-1,TRBV19,CASTGTGVSEQFF
16,TRBJ1-1,TRBV14,CASSQVISRRVTEAFF
14,TRBJ2-2,TRBV28,CASSDTTRPGELFF
16,TRBJ2-5,TRBV5-4,CASREEAATGTKTQYF
14,TRBJ2-2,TRBV13,CASSLAGRDGELFF
11,TRBJ1-5,TRBV28,CASSPGTGQHF
14,TRBJ1-3,TRBV7-8,CASSFPSSGNTIYF
15,TRBJ1-1,TRBV5-1,CASSLATHGGNEAFF
13,TRBJ1-2,TRBV11-2,CASSSDRAYGYTF
17,TRBJ2-3,TRBV4-3,CASSQVLYRMSTDTQYF
14,TRBJ2-7,TRBV9,CASSGTGSSYEQYF
18,TRBJ2-3,TRBV15,CATRDGASGKKNTDTQYF
13,TRBJ2-3,TRBV28,CASRATRTDTQYF
11,TRBJ2-3,TRBV7-9,CASGRGDTQYF
13,TRBJ2-7,TRBV5-1,CASSLPPVYEQYF
15,TRBJ1-2,TRBV18,CASSPPGGPPHGYTF
13,TRBJ1-1,TRBV14,CASSRGTGAEAFF
15,TRBJ2-2,TRBV6-5,CASSYGQGASGELFF
14,TRBJ2-7,TRBV29-1,CSVTGQGVSYEQYF
14,TRBJ2-7,TRBV14,CASSPTGAFVEQYF
13,TRBJ1-2,TRBV29-1,CSVEVHGRDGYTF
14,TRBJ1-2,TRBV5-6,CASSFRTSAGGYTF
16,TRBJ1-5,TRBV10-3,CAISESVGIGRQPQHF
14,TRBJ2-3,TRBV7-6,CASSLGAGGDTQYF
18,TRBJ2-2,TRBV5-1,CASSPSILAGGNTGELFF
15,TRBJ2-1,TRBV18,CASSPPGQHYNEQFF
14,TRBJ1-1,TRBV2,CASSGGMVNTEAFF
16,TRBJ2-3,TRBV9,CASSVVPAGSTDTQYF